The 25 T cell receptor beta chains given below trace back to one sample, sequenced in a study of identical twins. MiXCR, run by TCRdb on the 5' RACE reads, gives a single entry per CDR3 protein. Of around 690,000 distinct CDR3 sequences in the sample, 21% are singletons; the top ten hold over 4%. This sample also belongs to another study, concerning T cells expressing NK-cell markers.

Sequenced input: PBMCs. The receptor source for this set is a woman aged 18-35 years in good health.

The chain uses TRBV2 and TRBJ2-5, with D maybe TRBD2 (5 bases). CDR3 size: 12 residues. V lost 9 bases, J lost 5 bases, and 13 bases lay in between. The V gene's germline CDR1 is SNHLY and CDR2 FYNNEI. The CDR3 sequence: CARDGDAETQYF. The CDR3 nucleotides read TGTGCCAGGGACGGGGATGCGGAGACCCAGTACTTC.

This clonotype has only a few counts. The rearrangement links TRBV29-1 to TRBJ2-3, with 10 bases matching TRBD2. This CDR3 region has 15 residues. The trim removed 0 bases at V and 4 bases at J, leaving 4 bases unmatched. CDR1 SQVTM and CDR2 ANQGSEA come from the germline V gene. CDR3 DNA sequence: TGCAGCGTTGAAGATCTAGCGGGAGTGTCAGATACGCAGTATTTT. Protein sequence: CSVEDLAGVSDTQYF.

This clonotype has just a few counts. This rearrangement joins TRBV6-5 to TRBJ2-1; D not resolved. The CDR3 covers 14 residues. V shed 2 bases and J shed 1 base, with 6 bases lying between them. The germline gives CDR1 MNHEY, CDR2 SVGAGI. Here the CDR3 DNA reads TGTGCCAGCAGTTACGTTTTTTCCTACAATGAGCAGTTCTTC. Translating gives CASSYVFSYNEQFF.

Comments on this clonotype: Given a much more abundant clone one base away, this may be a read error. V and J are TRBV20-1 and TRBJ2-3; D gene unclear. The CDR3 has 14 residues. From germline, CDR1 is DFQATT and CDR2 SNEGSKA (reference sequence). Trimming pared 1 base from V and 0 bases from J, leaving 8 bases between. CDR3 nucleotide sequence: TGCAGTGCTAGAGTCCTCTCTAGCACAGATACGCAGTATTTT. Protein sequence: CSARVLSSTDTQYF.

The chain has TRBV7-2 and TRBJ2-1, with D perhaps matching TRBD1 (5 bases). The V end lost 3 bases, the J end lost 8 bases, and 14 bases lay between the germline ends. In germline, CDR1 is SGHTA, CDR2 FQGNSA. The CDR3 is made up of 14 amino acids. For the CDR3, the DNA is TGTGCCAGCAGCTTCAGGTTGTGGGGCGATGAGCAGTTCTTC. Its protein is CASSFRLWGDEQFF. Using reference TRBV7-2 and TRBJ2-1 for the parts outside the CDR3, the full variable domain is GAGVSQSPSNKVTEKGKDVELRCDPISGHTALYWYRQSLGQGLEFLIYFQGNSAPDKSGLPSDRFSAERTGGSVSTLTIQRTQQEDSAVYLCASSFRLWGDEQFFGPGTRLTVL.

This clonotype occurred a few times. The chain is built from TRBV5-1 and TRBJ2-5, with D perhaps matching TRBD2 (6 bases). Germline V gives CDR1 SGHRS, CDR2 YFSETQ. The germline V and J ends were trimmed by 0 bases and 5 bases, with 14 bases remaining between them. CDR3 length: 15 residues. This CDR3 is CASSLAGTGEETQYF. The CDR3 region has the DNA TGCGCCAGCAGCTTGGCCGGGACGGGGGAGGAGACCCAGTACTTC.

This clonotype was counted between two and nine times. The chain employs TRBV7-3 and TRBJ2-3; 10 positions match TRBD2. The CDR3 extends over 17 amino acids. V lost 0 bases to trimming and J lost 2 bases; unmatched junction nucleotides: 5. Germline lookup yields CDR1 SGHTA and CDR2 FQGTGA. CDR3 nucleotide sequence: TGTGCCAGCAGCTTAACGGCGGGGACTAGCGCCACAGATACGCAGTATTTT. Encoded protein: CASSLTAGTSATDTQYF.

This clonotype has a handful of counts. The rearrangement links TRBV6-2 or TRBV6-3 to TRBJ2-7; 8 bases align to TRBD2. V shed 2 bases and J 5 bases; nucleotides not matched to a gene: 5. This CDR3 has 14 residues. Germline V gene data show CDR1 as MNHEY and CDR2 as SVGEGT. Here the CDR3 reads CASSYPGLAHEQYF. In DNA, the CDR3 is TGTGCCAGCAGTTACCCCGGACTAGCCCACGAGCAGTACTTC.

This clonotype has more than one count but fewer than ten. In nucleotides, the CDR3 is TGCGGGGCAGGGGAGACTGCTGAGCAGTTCTTC. This encodes CGAGETAEQFF. The chain employs TRBV29-1 and TRBJ2-1; TRBD1 might be the D (6 bases). The germline V gene has CDR1 SQVTM and CDR2 ANQGSEA. CDR3 length: 11 amino acids.

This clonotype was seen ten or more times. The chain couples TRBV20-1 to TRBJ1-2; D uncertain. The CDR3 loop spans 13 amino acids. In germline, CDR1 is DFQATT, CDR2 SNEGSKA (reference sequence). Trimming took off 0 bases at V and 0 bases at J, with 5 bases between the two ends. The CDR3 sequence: CSARDNTNYGYTF. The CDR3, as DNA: TGCAGTGCTAGAGATAACACTAACTATGGCTACACCTTC.

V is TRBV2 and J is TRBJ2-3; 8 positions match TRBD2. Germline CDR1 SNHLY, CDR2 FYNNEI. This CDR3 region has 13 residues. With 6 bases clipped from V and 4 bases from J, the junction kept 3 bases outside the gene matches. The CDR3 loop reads CASRTSASDTQYF. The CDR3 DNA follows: TGTGCCAGCAGGACTAGCGCCTCAGATACGCAGTATTTT. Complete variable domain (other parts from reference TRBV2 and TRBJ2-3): EPEVTQTPSHQVTQMGQEVILRCVPISNHLYFYWYRQILGQKVEFLVSFYNNEISEKSEIFDDQFSVERPDGSNFTLKIRSTKLEDSAMYFCASRTSASDTQYFGPGTRLTVL.

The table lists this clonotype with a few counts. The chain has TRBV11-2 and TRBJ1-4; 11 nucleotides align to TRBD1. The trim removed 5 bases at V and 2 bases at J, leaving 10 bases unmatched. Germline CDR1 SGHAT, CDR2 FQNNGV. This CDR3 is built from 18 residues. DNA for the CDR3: TGTGCCAGCAGCCATAGTGGGACAGGGGGGACCACTAATGAAAAACTGTTTTTT. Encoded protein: CASSHSGTGGTTNEKLFF.

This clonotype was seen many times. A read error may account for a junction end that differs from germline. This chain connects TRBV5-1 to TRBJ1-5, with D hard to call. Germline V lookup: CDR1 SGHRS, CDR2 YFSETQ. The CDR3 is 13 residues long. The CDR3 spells CASSLAGSQPQHF. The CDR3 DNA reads TGTGCCAGCAGCTTGGCTGGCAGTCAGCCCCAGCATTTT.

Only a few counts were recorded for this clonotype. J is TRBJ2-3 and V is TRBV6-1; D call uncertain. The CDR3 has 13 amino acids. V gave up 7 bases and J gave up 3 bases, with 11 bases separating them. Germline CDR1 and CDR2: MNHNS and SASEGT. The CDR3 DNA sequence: TGTGCCAGCACCCAACCTGGAACAGATACGCAGTATTTT. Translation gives CASTQPGTDTQYF.

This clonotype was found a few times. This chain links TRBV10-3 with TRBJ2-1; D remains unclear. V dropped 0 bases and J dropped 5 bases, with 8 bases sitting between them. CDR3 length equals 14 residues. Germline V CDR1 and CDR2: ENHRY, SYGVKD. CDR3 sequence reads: CAISESNGNNEQFF. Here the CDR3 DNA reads TGTGCCATCAGTGAGTCGAACGGCAACAATGAGCAGTTCTTC.

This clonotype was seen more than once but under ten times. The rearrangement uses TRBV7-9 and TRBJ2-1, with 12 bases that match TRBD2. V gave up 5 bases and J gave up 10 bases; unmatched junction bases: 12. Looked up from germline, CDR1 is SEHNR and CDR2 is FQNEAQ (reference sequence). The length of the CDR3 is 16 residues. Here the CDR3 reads CASSRLAGVARREQFF. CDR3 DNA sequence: TGTGCCAGCAGCCGACTAGCGGGAGTGGCTCGCCGGGAGCAGTTCTTC.

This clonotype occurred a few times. CDR3: CSAGEAYEQYF. The CDR3 nucleotides are TGCAGTGCAGGGGAAGCCTACGAGCAGTACTTC. The gene calls are TRBV20-1 and TRBJ2-7; maybe TRBD1 (5 bases). CDR1 is DFQATT, CDR2 SNEGSKA, per germline (reference sequence). The CDR3 consists of 11 residues. Deletions cut 6 bases from V and 2 bases from J, with 8 bases between.

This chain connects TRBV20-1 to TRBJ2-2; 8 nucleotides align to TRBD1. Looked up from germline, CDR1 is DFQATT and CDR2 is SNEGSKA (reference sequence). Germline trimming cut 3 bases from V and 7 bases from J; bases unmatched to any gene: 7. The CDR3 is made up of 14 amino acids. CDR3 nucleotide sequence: TGCAGTGCTAGCTGGACAGGGTGGGGCGGGGAGCTGTTTTTT. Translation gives CSASWTGWGGELFF.

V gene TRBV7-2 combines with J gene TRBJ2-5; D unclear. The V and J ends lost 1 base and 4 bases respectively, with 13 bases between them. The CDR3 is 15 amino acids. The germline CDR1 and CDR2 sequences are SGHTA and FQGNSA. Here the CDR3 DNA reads TGTGCCAGCAGCTTAGTGTACGGAACGGGAGAGACCCAGTACTTC. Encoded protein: CASSLVYGTGETQYF. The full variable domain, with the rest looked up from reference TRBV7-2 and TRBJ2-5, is GAGVSQSPSNKVTEKGKDVELRCDPISGHTALYWYRQSLGQGLEFLIYFQGNSAPDKSGLPSDRFSAERTGGSVSTLTIQRTQQEDSAVYLCASSLVYGTGETQYFGPGTRLLVL.

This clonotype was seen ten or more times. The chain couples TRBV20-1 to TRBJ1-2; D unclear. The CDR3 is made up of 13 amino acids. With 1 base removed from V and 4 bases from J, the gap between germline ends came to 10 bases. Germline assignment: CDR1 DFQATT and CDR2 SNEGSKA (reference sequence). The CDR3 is CSARGGGSYGYTF. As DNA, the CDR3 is TGCAGTGCTAGAGGGGGTGGGAGCTATGGCTACACCTTC.

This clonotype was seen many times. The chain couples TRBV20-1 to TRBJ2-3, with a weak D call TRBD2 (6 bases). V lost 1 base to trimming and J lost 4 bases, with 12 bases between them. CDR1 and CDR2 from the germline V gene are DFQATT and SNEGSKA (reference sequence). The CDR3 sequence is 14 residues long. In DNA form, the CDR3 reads TGCAGTGCTAGAGTAGGAGGGGTGGCAGATACGCAGTATTTT. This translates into CSARVGGVADTQYF.

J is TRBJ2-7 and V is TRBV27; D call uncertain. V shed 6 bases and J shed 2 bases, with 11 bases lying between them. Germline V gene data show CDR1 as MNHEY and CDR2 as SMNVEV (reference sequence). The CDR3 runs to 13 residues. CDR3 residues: CASRPAVAYEQYF. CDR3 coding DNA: TGTGCCAGCAGGCCCGCGGTAGCCTACGAGCAGTACTTC.

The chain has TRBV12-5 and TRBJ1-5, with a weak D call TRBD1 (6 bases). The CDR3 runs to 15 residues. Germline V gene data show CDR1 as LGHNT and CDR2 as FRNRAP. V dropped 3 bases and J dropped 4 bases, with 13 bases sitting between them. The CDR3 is CASGLEQGPNQPQHF. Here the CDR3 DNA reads TGTGCTAGTGGTTTAGAACAGGGCCCGAATCAGCCCCAGCATTTT.

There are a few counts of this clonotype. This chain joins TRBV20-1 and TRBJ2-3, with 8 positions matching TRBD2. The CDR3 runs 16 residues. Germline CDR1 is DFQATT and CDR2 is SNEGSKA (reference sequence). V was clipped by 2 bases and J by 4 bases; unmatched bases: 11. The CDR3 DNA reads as TGCAGTGCTAGAAGCCTACGGGGGGGCCTTCCAGATACGCAGTATTTT. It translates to CSARSLRGGLPDTQYF.

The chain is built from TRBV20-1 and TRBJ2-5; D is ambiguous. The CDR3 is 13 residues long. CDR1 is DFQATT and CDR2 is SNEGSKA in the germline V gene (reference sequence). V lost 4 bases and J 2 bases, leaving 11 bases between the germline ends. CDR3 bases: TGCAGTGCTACCGTCGCGACTCAAGAGACCCAGTACTTC. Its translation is CSATVATQETQYF.